This T cell receptor (beta chain) came from a study of CD8 T cells in ankylosing spondylitis. In making TCR beta libraries, quantitative 5'-RACE with molecular barcodes was used. One entry per CDR3 protein results from TCRdb running MiXCR on the 5' RACE reads. The sample yields around 540,000 distinct CDR3 sequences, about an eighth seen once. Study results and limitations: In reactive arthritis synovial fluid and blood, some motif variants had been reported before. Disease-linked clones reportedly showed significant enrichment in matched ankylosing spondylitis synovial fluid. A TCR beta motif of under ten highly homologous variants seemed to mark ankylosing spondylitis blood. Peripheral blood held disease-linked clones only at relatively low frequency, and these were CD8+.

This clonotype was seen many times. Its antigen remains unknown. The CDR3 runs 16 residues. V lost 6 bases to trimming and J lost 4 bases, with 19 bases between them. The genes are TRBV12-3 or TRBV12-4 and TRBJ2-1; D remains ambiguous. The sequencing sample was made of blood, either unsorted or a sorted T cell fraction (not recorded which). The sequence came from a male donor with ankylosing spondylitis. This CDR3 reads CASSSRVSLAYNEQFF. Written as DNA, the CDR3 is TGTGCCAGCAGCTCCCGGGTCAGTCTCGCTTACAATGAGCAGTTCTTC.